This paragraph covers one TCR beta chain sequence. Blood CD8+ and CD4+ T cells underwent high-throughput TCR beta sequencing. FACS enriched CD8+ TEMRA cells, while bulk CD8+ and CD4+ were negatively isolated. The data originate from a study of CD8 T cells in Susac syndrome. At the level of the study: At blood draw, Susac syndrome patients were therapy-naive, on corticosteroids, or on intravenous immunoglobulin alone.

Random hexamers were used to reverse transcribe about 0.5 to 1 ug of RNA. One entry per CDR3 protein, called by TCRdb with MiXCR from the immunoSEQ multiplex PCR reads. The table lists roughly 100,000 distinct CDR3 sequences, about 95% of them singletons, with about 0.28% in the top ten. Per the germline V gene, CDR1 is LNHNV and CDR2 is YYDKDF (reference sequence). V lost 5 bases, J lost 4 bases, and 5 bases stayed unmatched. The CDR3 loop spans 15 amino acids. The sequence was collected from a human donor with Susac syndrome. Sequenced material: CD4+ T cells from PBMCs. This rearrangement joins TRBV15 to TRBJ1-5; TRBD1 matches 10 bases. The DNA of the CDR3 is TGTGCCACCAGCCTTCGGACAGGGGGAAATCAGCCCCAGCATTTT. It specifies CATSLRTGGNQPQHF.